The 4 T cell receptor beta chains below all came from one sample that was sequenced in a study of graft-versus-host responses after intestinal transplantation. Only in-frame clones appear in the TCRdb table, and some are missing; sequencing was by immunoSEQ multiplex PCR. The sample records some 10,000 clones, 25% to 30% being singletons. The sample consisted of alloreactive CD4+ T cells from a mixed lymphocyte reaction culture, taken before intestinal transplant. Subset reported: CFSE-low proliferating T cells sorted from approximately 6-day pre-transplant mixed lymphocyte reaction (GvH or HvG direction). The receptors were gathered from a human patient who received an intestinal transplant.

The chain couples TRBV29-1 to TRBJ2-7, with D unclear. V shed 3 bases and J shed 3 bases, with 12 bases lying between them. This CDR3 region has 13 residues. CDR1 SQVTM and CDR2 ANQGSEA come from the germline V gene. Here the CDR3 DNA reads TGCAGCGTTGAGTACTTCAACGACTACGAGCAGTACTTC. The encoded protein is CSVEYFNDYEQYF.

The chain links TRBV19 to TRBJ1-1; D is uncertain. Germline V gene sequence: CDR1 LNHDA, CDR2 SQIVND (reference sequence). V was cut by 0 bases and J by 3 bases, with 14 bases left in between. The CDR3 extends over 16 amino acids. The CDR3 is CASSIDWRVSDTEAFF. The CDR3 DNA reads as TGTGCCAGTAGTATAGATTGGAGGGTTTCGGACACTGAAGCTTTCTTT.

This chain links TRBV19 with TRBJ1-2; no clear D gene. This CDR3 comprises 17 residues. The germline V gene has CDR1 LNHDA and CDR2 SQIVND (reference sequence). V lost 5 bases to trimming and J lost 7 bases, with 26 bases between them. CDR3 nucleotide sequence: TGTGCCAGTAGTGCCTGGACCTTTTGGTCGTTGAGAAGTGGCTACACCTTC. Residues: CASSAWTFWSLRSGYTF.

The chain joins TRBV2 to TRBJ1-2; TRBD1 aligns across 8 bases. Trimming cost V 6 bases and J 6 bases; bases outside gene matches: 9. The CDR3 is made up of 14 amino acids. Germline V gene sequence: CDR1 SNHLY, CDR2 FYNNEI. CDR3 sequence reads: CASRGTGYLNGYTF. The DNA for the CDR3 is TGTGCCAGCAGGGGGACAGGCTATTTAAATGGCTACACCTTC.